This T cell receptor beta chain was identified in a study of OX40 agonist ivuxolimab in advanced cancers. Study overall: Patients with hepatocellular carcinoma, melanoma, renal cell or head and neck cancer made up the dose-escalation patients. Of the participants, 40% to 50% had some prior anti-PD-1, anti-PD-L1 or anti-CTLA-4 therapy, which was allowed.

Patients were ineligible given autoimmune disease history or systemic immunosuppression. With baseline, cycle 4 day 1, and cycle 7 day 1 as timepoints, blood was sampled. Sequenced by immunoSEQ multiplex PCR; TCRdb stores in-frame clones only, minus some. In the table there are approximately 68,000 clones, more than 75% of which are singletons. Looked up from germline, CDR1 is PRHDT and CDR2 is FYEKMQ (reference sequence). CDR3 length equals 15 residues. Losses at the gene ends were 4 bases for V and 9 bases for J; bases not matched to a gene: 9. The chain employs TRBV13 and TRBJ1-6, with 7 bases aligning to TRBD1. This TCR was sampled from an adult with an advanced solid tumor such as melanoma, head and neck, liver or kidney cancer. The sample was CD4+ or CD8+ T cells sorted from blood, taken in a trial of the OX40 agonist ivuxolimab. The CDR3 coding sequence is TGTGCCAGCAGCTACGCGGGGGCAGGGGGTTCACCCCTCCACTTT. Translating gives CASSYAGAGGSPLHF.